These T cell receptor beta chains were read from a single sample in a study of TIL therapy for anti-PD-1-resistant metastatic lung cancer. Only in-frame clones appear in the TCRdb table, and some are missing; sequencing was by immunoSEQ multiplex PCR. The sample lists about 52,000 clones, around 80% occurring once. Source: blood, taken at baseline. The receptors were gathered from a woman between 30 and 80 years old with non-small cell lung cancer. Both conserved end residues are part of each CDR3. Fields, in order: clone size, J gene, D gene, V gene, CDR3 protein, CDR3 DNA. D genes are given only for firm matches. Clone size is stated in some rows and not others, as once, few, many or a class when expanded.

abundance: few
j_gene: TRBJ1-2
d_gene: -
v_gene: TRBV27
CDR3aa: CASSLMGADGYTF
CDR3nt: TGTGCCAGCAGTTTAATGGGGGCTGACGGCTACACCTTC

abundance: -
j_gene: TRBJ2-2
d_gene: -
v_gene: TRBV6-5
CDR3aa: CASIRALTGELFF
CDR3nt: TGTGCCAGCATCCGGGCCCTCACCGGGGAGCTGTTTTTT

abundance: -
j_gene: TRBJ2-7
d_gene: TRBD2
v_gene: TRBV9
CDR3aa: CASSPYGTSRPSGEQYF
CDR3nt: TGTGCCAGCAGCCCCTATGGGACTAGCCGCCCCTCTGGCGAGCAGTACTTC

abundance: once
j_gene: TRBJ2-5
d_gene: -
v_gene: TRBV27
CDR3aa: CASSSLGDPTEETQYF
CDR3nt: TGTGCCAGCAGTTCTCTGGGGGATCCCACGGAAGAGACCCAGTACTTC

abundance: -
j_gene: TRBJ2-1
d_gene: TRBD2
v_gene: TRBV13
CDR3aa: CASSLKTSGDYNEQFF
CDR3nt: TGTGCCAGCAGCTTAAAAACTAGCGGGGACTACAATGAGCAGTTCTTC

abundance: -
j_gene: TRBJ1-5
d_gene: -
v_gene: TRBV27
CDR3aa: CASSLGAPGNQPQHF
CDR3nt: TGTGCCAGCAGTTTAGGGGCCCCGGGCAATCAGCCCCAGCATTTT

abundance: -
j_gene: TRBJ2-7
d_gene: -
v_gene: TRBV11-1
CDR3aa: CASADRYEQYF
CDR3nt: TGTGCCAGCGCCGATCGCTACGAGCAGTACTTC

abundance: -
j_gene: TRBJ1-1
d_gene: -
v_gene: TRBV6-1
CDR3aa: CASSGTRNTEAFF
CDR3nt: TGTGCCAGCAGCGGGACGAGAAACACTGAAGCTTTCTTT

abundance: -
j_gene: TRBJ2-1
d_gene: -
v_gene: TRBV5-1
CDR3aa: CASSLGQGYNEQFF
CDR3nt: TGCGCCAGCAGCTTGGGGCAGGGCTACAATGAGCAGTTCTTC

abundance: -
j_gene: TRBJ1-2
d_gene: -
v_gene: TRBV6-1
CDR3aa: CATQSNYGYTF
CDR3nt: TGTGCCACCCAGAGCAACTATGGCTACACCTTC

abundance: -
j_gene: TRBJ1-1
d_gene: TRBD1
v_gene: TRBV5-1
CDR3aa: CASSFGGGTGEPNTEAFF
CDR3nt: TGCGCCAGCAGCTTTGGAGGCGGGACAGGGGAACCGAACACTGAAGCTTTCTTT

abundance: once
j_gene: TRBJ2-1
d_gene: -
v_gene: TRBV11-2
CDR3aa: CASSRGSSSYNEQFF
CDR3nt: TGTGCCAGCAGCAGGGGGTCGAGCTCCTACAATGAGCAGTTCTTC

abundance: -
j_gene: TRBJ2-2
d_gene: -
v_gene: TRBV5-4
CDR3aa: CASSLPGTLTGELFF
CDR3nt: TGTGCCAGCAGCTTGCCCGGGACTCTCACCGGGGAGCTGTTTTTT

abundance: -
j_gene: TRBJ2-1
d_gene: TRBD2
v_gene: TRBV10-2
CDR3aa: CASSVGSGGTNEQFF
CDR3nt: TGCGCCAGCAGTGTAGGTAGCGGGGGGACCAATGAGCAGTTCTTC

abundance: -
j_gene: TRBJ1-5
d_gene: TRBD1
v_gene: TRBV6-1
CDR3aa: CASNRQGGNQPQHF
CDR3nt: TGTGCCAGCAACAGACAGGGTGGCAATCAGCCCCAGCATTTT

abundance: few
j_gene: TRBJ2-1
d_gene: TRBD2
v_gene: TRBV10-3
CDR3aa: CAISDRLAGNNEQFF
CDR3nt: TGTGCCATCAGTGACAGACTAGCGGGAAACAATGAGCAGTTCTTC

abundance: -
j_gene: TRBJ1-1
d_gene: -
v_gene: TRBV6-1
CDR3aa: CASHSAGDDTEAFF
CDR3nt: TGTGCCAGCCACAGTGCTGGGGACGACACTGAAGCTTTCTTT

abundance: few
j_gene: TRBJ1-5
d_gene: -
v_gene: TRBV7-2
CDR3aa: CASSLRQGNQPQHF
CDR3nt: TGTGCCAGCAGCTTAAGGCAGGGCAATCAGCCCCAGCATTTT

abundance: -
j_gene: TRBJ2-3
d_gene: TRBD2
v_gene: TRBV7-2
CDR3aa: CASRPRVAGGEWDTQYF
CDR3nt: TGTGCCAGCAGGCCTCGAGTAGCGGGGGGAGAGTGGGATACGCAGTATTTT

abundance: -
j_gene: TRBJ2-5
d_gene: -
v_gene: TRBV18
CDR3aa: CASSANSAGETQYF
CDR3nt: TGTGCCAGCTCAGCTAACTCGGCGGGTGAGACCCAGTACTTC

abundance: -
j_gene: TRBJ1-5
d_gene: TRBD1
v_gene: TRBV27
CDR3aa: CASSLIPPGTGGDQPQHF
CDR3nt: TGTGCCAGCAGTTTGATCCCCCCCGGGACAGGGGGCGATCAGCCCCAGCATTTT

abundance: -
j_gene: TRBJ2-5
d_gene: -
v_gene: TRBV10-3
CDR3aa: CAISDKETQYF
CDR3nt: TGTGCCATCAGTGATAAAGAGACCCAGTACTTC

abundance: -
j_gene: TRBJ1-2
d_gene: -
v_gene: TRBV28
CDR3aa: CASSSSQGPYGYTF
CDR3nt: TGTGCCAGCAGTTCCTCTCAGGGTCCCTATGGCTACACCTTC

abundance: -
j_gene: TRBJ1-4
d_gene: -
v_gene: TRBV27
CDR3aa: CASSFATGYPNEKLFF
CDR3nt: TGTGCCAGCAGTTTCGCGACAGGCTATCCTAATGAAAAACTGTTTTTT

abundance: -
j_gene: TRBJ2-4
d_gene: -
v_gene: TRBV6-5
CDR3aa: CASSYSPARGIQYF
CDR3nt: TGTGCCAGCAGTTACTCCCCAGCGAGAGGCATTCAGTACTTC

abundance: few
j_gene: TRBJ1-5
d_gene: -
v_gene: TRBV28
CDR3aa: CASSWVRNQPQHF
CDR3nt: TGTGCCAGCAGTTGGGTCCGTAATCAGCCCCAGCATTTT

abundance: -
j_gene: TRBJ1-2
d_gene: TRBD1
v_gene: TRBV18
CDR3aa: CASSTGTGKNYGYTF
CDR3nt: TGTGCCAGCTCAACCGGGACAGGGAAGAACTATGGCTACACCTTC

abundance: -
j_gene: TRBJ2-5
d_gene: TRBD1
v_gene: TRBV4-2
CDR3aa: CASSQTPGQGGETQYF
CDR3nt: TGTGCCAGCAGCCAGACTCCGGGACAGGGGGGAGAGACCCAGTACTTC

abundance: -
j_gene: TRBJ1-2
d_gene: -
v_gene: TRBV5-1
CDR3aa: CASSPNQSGGYTF
CDR3nt: TGCGCCAGCAGCCCAAACCAAAGCGGTGGCTACACCTTC

abundance: once
j_gene: TRBJ2-2
d_gene: -
v_gene: TRBV5-1
CDR3aa: CASSLVVNTGELFF
CDR3nt: TGCGCCAGCAGCTTGGTGGTTAACACCGGGGAGCTGTTTTTT

abundance: -
j_gene: TRBJ2-4
d_gene: -
v_gene: TRBV7-8
CDR3aa: CASSPGQNIQYF
CDR3nt: TGTGCCAGCAGCCCAGGCCAAAACATTCAGTACTTC

abundance: -
j_gene: TRBJ2-3
d_gene: TRBD2
v_gene: TRBV6-1
CDR3aa: CASSGESGSTTDTQYF
CDR3nt: TGTGCCAGCAGTGGGGAAAGCGGGAGTACAACAGATACGCAGTATTTT

abundance: -
j_gene: TRBJ1-1
d_gene: TRBD1
v_gene: TRBV14
CDR3aa: CASSKKPGQLNTEAFF
CDR3nt: TGTGCCAGCAGCAAAAAACCGGGACAGCTGAACACTGAAGCTTTCTTT

abundance: -
j_gene: TRBJ1-1
d_gene: -
v_gene: TRBV7-6
CDR3aa: CASTKRTDTEAFF
CDR3nt: TGTGCCAGCACTAAGAGGACAGACACTGAAGCTTTCTTT

abundance: -
j_gene: TRBJ2-7
d_gene: -
v_gene: TRBV27
CDR3aa: CASSLVSGVDEQYF
CDR3nt: TGTGCCAGCAGTTTAGTATCAGGGGTGGACGAGCAGTACTTC

abundance: -
j_gene: TRBJ1-3
d_gene: -
v_gene: TRBV9
CDR3aa: CASSTRTDGNTIYF
CDR3nt: TGTGCCAGCAGCACAAGGACAGATGGAAACACCATATATTTT

abundance: -
j_gene: TRBJ2-7
d_gene: TRBD1
v_gene: TRBV7-2
CDR3aa: CASSEGQGAPYEQYF
CDR3nt: TGTGCCAGCAGCGAGGGACAGGGGGCCCCCTACGAGCAGTACTTC

abundance: once
j_gene: TRBJ1-2
d_gene: TRBD1
v_gene: TRBV5-4
CDR3aa: CASSRQGVEGYTF
CDR3nt: TGTGCCAGCAGCCGACAGGGGGTGGAAGGCTACACCTTC

abundance: -
j_gene: TRBJ2-1
d_gene: -
v_gene: TRBV5-3
CDR3aa: CATSWGSRYNEQFF
CDR3nt: TGTGCCACCTCCTGGGGCAGCAGATACAATGAGCAGTTCTTC

abundance: -
j_gene: TRBJ2-5
d_gene: TRBD2
v_gene: TRBV5-1
CDR3aa: CASSQTPAGTYQETQYF
CDR3nt: TGCGCCAGCAGTCAGACTCCAGCGGGGACGTACCAAGAGACCCAGTACTTC

abundance: -
j_gene: TRBJ2-7
d_gene: TRBD1
v_gene: TRBV27
CDR3aa: CASSNRDSYSYEQYF
CDR3nt: TGTGCCAGCAGTAACCGGGACAGTTATTCCTACGAGCAGTACTTC

abundance: -
j_gene: TRBJ1-6
d_gene: -
v_gene: TRBV6-5
CDR3aa: CASRDYNSPLHF
CDR3nt: TGTGCCAGCAGAGATTATAATTCACCCCTCCACTTT

abundance: -
j_gene: TRBJ2-7
d_gene: TRBD2
v_gene: TRBV4-1
CDR3aa: CASSQPPSGAYEQYF
CDR3nt: TGCGCCAGCAGCCAACCCCCCAGCGGGGCCTACGAGCAGTACTTC

abundance: -
j_gene: TRBJ2-5
d_gene: TRBD1
v_gene: TRBV10-1
CDR3aa: CASSDGTGLETQYF
CDR3nt: TGCGCCAGCAGTGATGGGACAGGGCTAGAGACCCAGTACTTC

abundance: -
j_gene: TRBJ2-1
d_gene: -
v_gene: TRBV6-4
CDR3aa: CASSDSSGSYNEQFF
CDR3nt: TGTGCCAGCAGTGACTCTAGCGGCTCCTACAATGAGCAGTTCTTC

abundance: -
j_gene: TRBJ1-2
d_gene: TRBD1
v_gene: TRBV5-4
CDR3aa: CASSLVGTGNGGYTF
CDR3nt: TGTGCCAGCAGCTTGGTTGGGACAGGGAATGGCGGCTACACCTTC

abundance: -
j_gene: TRBJ2-3
d_gene: -
v_gene: TRBV7-6
CDR3aa: CASSPRVGADTQYF
CDR3nt: TGTGCCAGCAGCCCACGTGTGGGGGCAGATACGCAGTATTTT

abundance: few
j_gene: TRBJ2-7
d_gene: TRBD2
v_gene: TRBV4-1
CDR3aa: CASSHGLAGISYEQYF
CDR3nt: TGCGCCAGCAGCCATGGCTTAGCGGGTATCTCCTACGAGCAGTACTTC

abundance: -
j_gene: TRBJ1-1
d_gene: -
v_gene: TRBV5-4
CDR3aa: CASSPLGGLNTEAFF
CDR3nt: TGTGCCAGCAGCCCCTTGGGGGGCCTGAACACTGAAGCTTTCTTT

abundance: -
j_gene: TRBJ2-2
d_gene: -
v_gene: TRBV4-3
CDR3aa: CASSQGASHTGELFF
CDR3nt: TGCGCCAGCAGCCAAGGGGCTTCGCACACCGGGGAGCTGTTTTTT

abundance: once
j_gene: TRBJ2-3
d_gene: -
v_gene: TRBV9
CDR3aa: CASSVSSQGSTDTQYF
CDR3nt: TGTGCCAGCAGCGTCAGTTCTCAGGGGAGTACAGATACGCAGTATTTT

abundance: -
j_gene: TRBJ2-7
d_gene: -
v_gene: TRBV6-1
CDR3aa: CASSEGWGARNEQYF
CDR3nt: TGTGCCAGCAGTGAAGGATGGGGGGCGCGCAACGAGCAGTACTTC

abundance: -
j_gene: TRBJ2-3
d_gene: TRBD2
v_gene: TRBV5-1
CDR3aa: CASSSAGGTDTQYF
CDR3nt: TGCGCCAGCAGCTCAGCGGGGGGCACAGATACGCAGTATTTT

abundance: -
j_gene: TRBJ1-1
d_gene: -
v_gene: TRBV5-1
CDR3aa: CASSSRSKDTEAFF
CDR3nt: TGCGCCAGCAGCTCCCGTTCCAAAGACACTGAAGCTTTCTTT

abundance: -
j_gene: TRBJ2-7
d_gene: TRBD1
v_gene: TRBV6-5
CDR3aa: CASSYYGQGMGEQYF
CDR3nt: TGTGCCAGCAGTTACTACGGACAGGGCATGGGCGAGCAGTACTTC